These 4 T cell receptor beta chains originate from one sample sequenced in a study of blood T cell repertoires in COVID-19. Sequenced by immunoSEQ multiplex PCR; TCRdb stores in-frame clones only, minus some. The table has about 14,000 clones, around 87% seen once; the top ten hold roughly 15%. Sequenced material: peripheral blood. The receptors come from a man between 50 and 59 years old with active COVID-19.

The chain has TRBV20-1 and TRBJ1-2, with D unclear. Looked up from germline, CDR1 is DFQATT and CDR2 is SNEGSKA (reference sequence). The CDR3 loop spans 13 amino acids. Trimming pared 3 bases from V and 2 bases from J, leaving 10 bases between. The CDR3 is CSASFRQNYGYTF. The CDR3 region has the DNA TGCAGTGCTAGTTTCAGACAAAACTATGGCTACACCTTC.

The rearrangement links TRBV5-5 to TRBJ2-7; 9 nucleotides line up with TRBD2. The trim removed 4 bases at V and 6 bases at J, leaving 11 bases unmatched. The CDR3 loop spans 15 amino acids. CDR1 SGHKS and CDR2 YYEKEE come from the germline V gene (reference sequence). The CDR3 sequence is CASSVIGTSSFEQYF. CDR3 DNA sequence: TGTGCCAGCAGCGTTATAGGGACTAGCAGTTTCGAGCAGTACTTC.

The CDR3 DNA reads TGTGCCAGCAGTTACCCGACGGGACAGACCAATTCACCCCTCCACTTT. Translating it yields CASSYPTGQTNSPLHF. The V call is TRBV6-6, the J call TRBJ1-6; TRBD1 aligns across 7 bases. Germline CDR1 MNHNY, CDR2 SVGAGI (reference sequence). Germline trimming cut 2 bases from V and 7 bases from J; bases unmatched to any gene: 8. This CDR3 has 16 amino acids.

CDR3 sequence: CATSPVTGRDETQYF. As DNA, the CDR3 is TGTGCCACCAGCCCTGTGACAGGTCGCGACGAGACCCAGTACTTC. The gene calls are TRBV24-1 and TRBJ2-5; possibly TRBD1 for D (6 bases). Germline CDR1 KGHDR, CDR2 SFDVKD. V dropped 7 bases and J dropped 5 bases, with 19 bases sitting between them. The length of the CDR3 is 15 residues.